This TCR beta chain was captured in a study of T cell responses to AZD1222 COVID-19 vaccine. This clone has just one count. The V and J ends lost 6 bases and 10 bases respectively, with 15 bases between them. The CDR3 has 11 residues. Germline lookup yields CDR1 SQVTM and CDR2 ANQGSEA. Clones were sequenced by immunoSEQ multiplex PCR, and TCRdb holds only the in-frame ones, with some missing. The sample includes some 150,000 clones, approximately 85% seen only once; the top ten take about 5.4%. This TCR derives from an adult who received the MenACWY meningococcal vaccine as a control. The sequences come from peripheral blood, collected 28 days after the second dose of the MenACWY control vaccine. The chain is built from TRBV29-1 and TRBJ1-2, with D tentatively TRBD1 (5 bases). The CDR3 region is CSVGTTGVYTF. The DNA of the CDR3 is TGCAGCGTGGGAACCACAGGAGTCTACACCTTC.